Listed below are T cell receptor beta chains from one sample, sequenced in a study of blood T cell repertoires in COVID-19. Repertoires were generated with immunoSEQ multiplex PCR, while TCRdb's copy carries only in-frame clones and drops some. Of 330,000 or so clones listed, roughly 89% were seen once; the top ten hold roughly 4%. Specimen: peripheral blood. These receptors were obtained from a woman aged 60 to 75 with COVID-19, enrolled during active disease. CDR3s include the opening cysteine and the closing phenylalanine or tryptophan. A D gene is named only where the DNA matches it firmly. Size tells how often a clone was seen (once, few, many) or the class of an expanded clone, and some rows leave it out.

TRBD2	TRBV7-8	TRBJ2-5	once	TGTGCCAGCAGCTTAAGGATAGCGGGGGGGCAAGAGACCCAGTACTTC	CASSLRIAGGQETQYF
TRBD1	TRBV19	TRBJ1-2	.	TGTGCCAGTAGTATTCGACAGGGGGGAAATGGCTACACCTTC	CASSIRQGGNGYTF
.	TRBV28	TRBJ1-3	.	TGTGCCAGCAAAGAGCCGGGGGGAAACACCATATATTTT	CASKEPGGNTIYF
TRBD2	TRBV19	TRBJ2-7	.	TGTGCCAGTAGCTACGCGAGGCGGGGGGATTACGAGCAGTACTTC	CASSYARRGDYEQYF
.	TRBV11-2	TRBJ2-1	.	TGTGCCAGCAGCTTAGCCCCCTACCCTAGCTCCTACAATGAGCAGTTCTTC	CASSLAPYPSSYNEQFF
TRBD2	TRBV7-9	TRBJ2-1	.	TGTGCCAGCAGCTTAGGGACTAGCGGAACCAATGAGCAGTTCTTC	CASSLGTSGTNEQFF
TRBD1	TRBV19	TRBJ2-5	.	TGTGCCAGTAGACAGGGGGGTCAAGAGACCCAGTACTTC	CASRQGGQETQYF
.	TRBV12-3/TRBV12-4	TRBJ1-1	.	TGTGCCAGCAGTCCGTTCACTGAAGCTTTCTTT	CASSPFTEAFF
TRBD1	TRBV6-5	TRBJ1-1	.	TGTGCCAGCAGTTCGACAGGGGGCGGAGAAGCTTTCTTT	CASSSTGGGEAFF
TRBD1	TRBV28	TRBJ1-5	.	TGTGCCAGCAGCCCCGGGACAGGGTATCAGCCCCAGCATTTT	CASSPGTGYQPQHF
.	TRBV6-2/TRBV6-3	TRBJ1-1	.	TGTGCCAGCAGTTACCAGGGAAGACACACTGAAGCTTTCTTT	CASSYQGRHTEAFF
TRBD2	TRBV5-4	TRBJ2-1	.	TGTGCCAGCAGCTTGTTCGGACTAGGGAGGCACAATGAGCAGTTCTTC	CASSLFGLGRHNEQFF
.	TRBV6-4	TRBJ2-3	.	TGTGCCAGCAGTGACGGCCCAGATACGCAGTATTTT	CASSDGPDTQYF
.	TRBV7-3	TRBJ2-7	.	TGTGCCAGCAGCTTAGGTTGGCGGGGCGCCTACGAGCAGTACTTC	CASSLGWRGAYEQYF
.	TRBV7-3	TRBJ2-1	few	TGTGCCAGCAGCCAATCCGCGATAAGCTACAATGAGCAGTTCTTC	CASSQSAISYNEQFF
TRBD1	TRBV2	TRBJ1-4	.	TGTGCCAGCAGCCTTTCGGGACAGGCAAATGAAAAACTGTTTTTT	CASSLSGQANEKLFF
TRBD2	TRBV7-2	TRBJ2-7	.	TGTGCCAGCAGCTTAGGGACTAGCATCCTTGCCTACGAGCAGTACTTC	CASSLGTSILAYEQYF
.	TRBV2	TRBJ1-6	once	TGTGCCAGCAGTGCCGACAGGACCCTCCACTTT	CASSADRTLHF